The clone carrying this TCR beta chain was counted a few times. Its antigen is currently unknown. These data belong to a study of beta chain features in type 1 diabetes. Germline V gene data show CDR1 as MNHEY and CDR2 as SVGAGI. The length of the CDR3 is 11 residues. Trimming removed 6 bases at V and 4 bases at J, with 7 bases between. Expressed TCRB transcripts were sequenced because the entire RNA isolate underwent reverse transcription. Assay used: immunoSEQ multiplex PCR; TCRdb lists only in-frame clones, some missing. This sample yields about 230,000 clones, of which under 20% are seen a single time; approximately 0.087% belongs to the top ten. Findings of the study overall: TCRB CDR3 length was moderately but significantly reduced in all four CD4+ subsets of Type 1 diabetes patients.

The chain couples TRBV6-5 to TRBJ2-7; D unresolved. Sequencing was done on a sample of naive CD4+ T cells from blood. This sequence was found in a man younger than 40 with type 1 diabetes. CDR3 nucleotides: TGTGCCAGCAGGATTTCTTACGAGCAGTACTTC. This encodes CASRISYEQYF.